What follows are 21 T cell receptor beta chains derived from one specimen sequenced in a study of shared clonotypes between healthy human individuals (dated by TCRdb to 2018 to 2020). Library construction relied on the immunoSEQ multiplex PCR assay. As stored in TCRdb, this immuneACCESS dataset retains in-frame rearrangements with V and J assigned. A fraction of the clones does not appear; measured against another copy, unresolved V genes explain less than half of the discrepancy, and the remainder lacks a known reason. The sample includes approximately 2,000,000 clones, with 85% to 95% observed a single time. Together, the top ten hold 0.3% to 0.45% of the sample. Source material: naive CD4+ T cells from PBMCs. Read against the paper, the sample's cell subset or site label means: CD45RA+ positively selected. These TCRs come from a man between 18 and 35 years old in good health. Some clones in this sample may be carry-over from other donors' samples.

V and J are TRBV19 and TRBJ2-5; tentative D call: TRBD2 (5 bases). Trimming pared 3 bases from V and 5 bases from J, leaving 13 bases between. The germline V gene has CDR1 LNHDA and CDR2 SQIVND (reference sequence). This CDR3 is 14 amino acids long. CDR3: CASSIQASGETQYF. CDR3 DNA: TGTGCCAGTAGTATTCAGGCCTCGGGGGAGACCCAGTACTTC.

The count of this clone is one. CDR3 protein: CASSLFYRGPYQPQHF. The CDR3 nucleotides read TGTGCCAGCAGCTTGTTTTACAGGGGGCCTTATCAGCCCCAGCATTTT. The chain joins TRBV5-6 to TRBJ1-5; the match to TRBD1 covers 9 bases. This CDR3 is built from 16 residues. Germline V gene data show CDR1 as SGHDT and CDR2 as YYEEEE. J lost 5 bases, V lost 1 base, and 7 bases had no gene match.

The chain links TRBV4-3 to TRBJ1-2; perhaps TRBD1 as D (5 bases). This CDR3 is 16 amino acids long. Trimming pared 1 base from V and 7 bases from J, leaving 19 bases between. Germline CDR1 reads LGHNA; CDR2 reads YSLEER. The CDR3 is CASSQGSTWGGSGYTF. Here the CDR3 DNA reads TGCGCCAGCAGCCAAGGATCCACATGGGGGGGGAGTGGCTACACCTTC.

The rearrangement joins TRBV10-3 to TRBJ1-6; D gene unclear. V was cut by 7 bases and J by 8 bases, with 12 bases left in between. CDR1 and CDR2 (germline): ENHRY, SYGVKD. CDR3 length: 13 residues. CDR3 coding DNA: TGTGCCATCACGTTCCAGGAGGATTCACCCCTCCACTTT. Encoded protein: CAITFQEDSPLHF.

The chain links TRBV7-9 to TRBJ2-2; D remains unclear. This CDR3 contains 14 residues. V was pared by 8 bases and J by 5 bases, with 15 bases between. Germline V gene lookup returns CDR1 SEHNR and CDR2 FQNEAQ (reference sequence). DNA for the CDR3: TGTGCCAGCTCCATTAGATCCGGTACCGGGGAGCTGTTTTTT. It codes for CASSIRSGTGELFF.

Turning to this clone: The junction does not match germline at one end; this may be a read error. The rearrangement links TRBV27 to TRBJ2-1, with a weak D call TRBD1 (6 bases). The germline CDR1 and CDR2 sequences are MNHEY and SMNVEV (reference sequence). The CDR3 runs to 12 residues. The CDR3 protein is CASSSWDNEQFF. CDR3 nucleotides: TGTGCCAGCAGTTCCTGGGACAACGAGCAGTTCTTC.

This chain joins TRBV7-9 and TRBJ2-7; D unclear. Per the germline V gene, CDR1 is SEHNR and CDR2 is FQNEAQ (reference sequence). This CDR3 region has 14 residues. V dropped 5 bases and J dropped 7 bases, with 18 bases sitting between them. In DNA, the CDR3 is TGTGCCAGCAGCCAGACCCCTTTGTCTAGGGAGCAGTACTTC. Its protein product is CASSQTPLSREQYF.

V and J are TRBV9 and TRBJ1-2, with 8 positions matching TRBD1. With 7 bases clipped from V and 6 bases from J, the junction kept 8 bases outside the gene matches. The CDR3 sequence is 13 residues long. From germline, CDR1 is SGDLS and CDR2 YYNGEE. CDR3 sequence (DNA): TGTGCCAGCGCCGGACAGGGATGGAATGGCTACACCTTC. Protein: CASAGQGWNGYTF.

The rearrangement uses TRBV6-5 and TRBJ1-2; 7 bases fit TRBD1. CDR1 and CDR2 (germline): MNHEY, SVGAGI. After removal of 5 bases from V and 14 bases from J, the junction contained 11 bases not matched to a gene. The CDR3 spans 12 residues. The CDR3 bases are TGTGCCAGCAGTAAACCGGGACAGCCTTCTACCTTC. Protein: CASSKPGQPSTF.

The V and J genes are TRBV4-1 and TRBJ1-3; D may be TRBD1 (6 bases). Deletions cut 5 bases from V and 4 bases from J, with 15 bases between. Per germline, CDR1 MGHRA and CDR2 YSYEKL. The CDR3 runs to 15 residues. This chain's CDR3 is CASSSPWGPGNTIYF. DNA of the CDR3: TGCGCCAGCAGCTCGCCTTGGGGGCCGGGAAACACCATATATTTT.

Comment on this clone: The same CDR3 also results from other DNA sequences found in this sample. J is TRBJ2-2 and V is TRBV5-1; D is possibly TRBD2 (6 bases). The V gene's germline CDR1 is SGHRS and CDR2 YFSETQ. The CDR3 extends over 15 amino acids. V was cut by 0 bases and J by 2 bases, with 8 bases left in between. The CDR3 coding sequence is TGCGCCAGCAGCTTGGCCGGACTAAACACCGGGGAGCTGTTTTTT. The encoded protein is CASSLAGLNTGELFF.

J is TRBJ2-7 and V is TRBV7-8; tentative D call: TRBD2 (5 bases). Germline CDR1 reads SGHVS; CDR2 reads FQNEAQ. The length of the CDR3 is 13 residues. Between the trimmed V and J ends, which lost 8 bases and 1 base, there was a span of 12 bases. CDR3 protein: CASRERFSYEQYF. The CDR3 DNA follows: TGTGCCAGCCGGGAAAGATTTTCCTACGAGCAGTACTTC.

This chain uses TRBV6-1 with TRBJ2-1; no reliable D call. V gave up 7 bases and J gave up 1 base, with 14 bases separating them. The CDR3 is made up of 15 amino acids. Germline V lookup: CDR1 MNHNS, CDR2 SASEGT. The CDR3 nucleotides are TGTGCCAGCACTGTAGAAAGGGCGTCCTACAATGAGCAGTTCTTC. It translates to CASTVERASYNEQFF.

CDR3 amino acids: CASKIALGEQYF. The CDR3 DNA follows: TGTGCCAGCAAAATCGCTCTTGGCGAGCAGTACTTC. V and J are TRBV28 and TRBJ2-5; D is undetermined. The J call may be incorrect, as the DNA end agrees better with TRBJ2-7. CDR3 length: 12 amino acids. The germline CDR1 and CDR2 sequences are MDHEN and SYDVKM.

This clone has a single count. The gene calls are TRBV30 and TRBJ2-7; 7 nucleotides agree with TRBD1. CDR3 length equals 15 residues. The germline CDR1 and CDR2 sequences are GTSNPN and SVGIG (reference sequence). Trimming removed 8 bases from V and 5 bases from J; junction bases left unmatched: 18. CDR3 bases: TGTGCCCGAAACACCAAAGGGACAGCTCATCACGAGCAGTACTTC. It codes for CARNTKGTAHHEQYF.

This clone occurred once. V is TRBV28 and J is TRBJ2-7, with 8 positions matching TRBD1. Germline CDR1 is MDHEN and CDR2 is SYDVKM. V lost 3 bases and J lost 4; bases outside the gene matches: 8. The CDR3 is 15 amino acids. CDR3 sequence: CASSFPGQALYEQYF. As DNA, the CDR3 is TGTGCCAGCAGTTTTCCGGGACAGGCTCTTTACGAGCAGTACTTC.

Points on this clone: In the same sample, other DNA sequences code for this CDR3. The V and J genes are TRBV5-1 and TRBJ2-1; 8 nucleotides align to TRBD2. V lost 1 base to trimming and J lost 0 bases; unmatched junction nucleotides: 3. This CDR3 has 16 residues. CDR1 and CDR2 (germline): SGHRS, YFSETQ. The CDR3 DNA follows: TGCGCCAGCAGCTTGAGACTAGCGAGCTCCTACAATGAGCAGTTCTTC. Translating it yields CASSLRLASSYNEQFF. Full variable domain (rest looked up from reference TRBV5-1 and TRBJ2-1): KAGVTQTPRYLIKTRGQQVTLSCSPISGHRSVSWYQQTPGQGLQFLFEYFSETQRNKGNFPGRFSGRQFSNSRSEMNVSTLELGDSALYLCASSLRLASSYNEQFFGPGTRLTVL.

This rearrangement joins TRBV6-5 to TRBJ2-2; D tentatively reads TRBD1 or TRBD2 (5 bases each). Trimming took off 6 bases at V and 5 bases at J, with 10 bases between the two ends. The CDR3 is made up of 13 amino acids. In germline, CDR1 is MNHEY, CDR2 SVGAGI. This CDR3 reads CASRGTLTGELFF. The CDR3, as DNA: TGTGCCAGCAGGGGGACCCTTACCGGGGAGCTGTTTTTT.

CDR3 region: CSAAGGQTTTEAFF. The CDR3 DNA reads as TGCAGCGCGGCCGGGGGGCAGACCACCACTGAAGCTTTCTTT. The chain combines TRBV29-1 with TRBJ1-1; maybe TRBD1 (6 bases). This CDR3 contains 14 residues. The V end was cut by 7 bases, the J end by 4 bases, with 19 bases between. From germline, CDR1 is SQVTM and CDR2 ANQGSEA.

The chain combines TRBV6-5 with TRBJ2-1; TRBD2 matches at 7 bases. Germline-derived CDR1 and CDR2 are MNHEY and SVGAGI. With 5 bases clipped from V and 2 bases from J, the junction kept 6 bases outside the gene matches. The CDR3 is made up of 15 amino acids. This CDR3 reads CASSRGGSTYNEQFF. DNA for the CDR3: TGTGCCAGCAGTCGGGGCGGGAGTACCTACAATGAGCAGTTCTTC.

The chain uses TRBV9 and TRBJ2-2; D may be TRBD1 or TRBD2 (5 bases each). This CDR3 has 18 residues. CDR1 is SGDLS and CDR2 is YYNGEE in the germline V gene. The V end lost 5 bases, the J end lost 5 bases, and 25 bases lay between the germline ends. The CDR3 loop reads CASSRRTPGTGKTGELFF. CDR3 nucleotide sequence: TGTGCCAGCAGTCGCAGAACCCCCGGGACGGGAAAAACCGGGGAGCTGTTTTTT.